The TCR beta chain under discussion was sequenced for a study of human T cells and chemical hapten exposure. Turning to the study itself: In the sensitization step, 2% DPC was placed on approximately 2 cm by approximately 2 cm of upper inner arm skin.

With 1 base removed from V and 5 bases from J, the gap between germline ends came to 5 bases. CDR3 length: 12 residues. The time point denotes: patch test 1, 2 weeks after DPC sensitization. Regarding treatment: therapeutic diphenylcyclopropenone sensitization with weekly scalp DPC. There are many counts of this clonotype. Antigen unknown. Broader study findings: There was no change with DPC sensitization in TCRs above 1 in 1000 frequency. There was a positive correlation between PT1 expanded TCR counts and patch test score.

Individual cDNA molecules each carried unique molecular identifiers attached by the library. One entry per CDR3 protein, called by TCRdb with MiXCR from the RACE reads. The sample shows 300,000 to 350,000 distinct CDR3 sequences, about 7% of them seen only once. The chain employs TRBV12-3 or TRBV12-4 and TRBJ1-1; D not certain. The material was whole blood, obtained in connection with sensitization to the hapten diphenylcyclopropenone (DPC). The TCR comes from a woman in her late teens or twenties with alopecia areata. Some clones in this sample may be carry-over from other donors' samples. Here the CDR3 reads CASSLGLTEAFF. The CDR3 DNA sequence: TGTGCCAGCAGTTTAGGGTTAACTGAAGCTTTCTTT.